Sequencing of this T cell receptor beta chain was carried out in a study of OX40 agonist ivuxolimab in advanced cancers. Some background on the complete study: Ivuxolimab was a fully human IgG2 agonistic monoclonal antibody targeting the costimulatory receptor OX40 (CD134). Intravenous ivuxolimab was administered to patients every 2 weeks at six dose levels: 0.01, 0.1, 0.3, 1.5, 3 and 10 mg/kg. Of the approximately 50 dose-escalation patients, hepatocellular carcinoma was present in around 20, melanoma in roughly 15, renal cell carcinoma in 9 and head and neck cancer in 9. In the dose-escalation cohort, 75% to 90% of patients were male, and the mean age was 60 years with a range of roughly 23 to 79. Prior anti-PD-1, anti-PD-L1 or anti-CTLA-4 therapy was permitted, and 40% of dose-escalation patients had received checkpoint inhibitors. Partial responses occurred in three dose-escalation patients: two with cutaneous melanoma and one with hepatocellular carcinoma. Peripheral TCRbeta sequencing was intended to test whether TCR sequence diversity was altered and clonal T-cell expansion was caused by ivuxolimab. The monotherapy dose-escalation portion (N of about 52 patients) of the phase I ivuxolimab trial is reported in the paper. Study-level results and caveats: At doses of 0.1 to 3.0 mg/kg, clonal expansion of both CD4+ and CD8+ T cells in blood was seen between baseline and week 6. Which antigens the clonally expanded peripheral T cells were specific for was not determined. Low levels of normalized T-cell clonal expansion were also seen in some patients who did not respond. On average, CD8+ T cells showed more expanded clones than CD4+ T cells after ivuxolimab. In the 0.1-3.0 mg/kg groups, partial responders had among the lowest normalized peripheral clonal expansion, particularly in CD8+ T cells.

The trial excluded patients who had a history of autoimmune disease or who were on systemic immunosuppression. In every dose cohort, peripheral blood was drawn for TCR sequencing at baseline, cycle 4 day 1, and cycle 7 day 1. The samples were drawn from a first-in-human, open-label, multicenter phase I dose-escalation trial of ivuxolimab. Adults with locally advanced or metastatic melanoma, renal cell, hepatocellular, or head and neck squamous cell carcinoma were enrolled in the trial. Before TCR sequencing, CD4+ and CD8+ T cells were separately sorted from peripheral blood. To note about this clone: It has no known antigen specificity. There are no base qualities to consult, and no much larger clone falls within one base.

Genomic DNA was isolated from the sorted cells so that the TCRbeta CDR3 region could be sequenced. The immunoSEQ Assay was used for sequencing of TCRbeta CDR3 regions. Entries here come from immuneACCESS through TCRdb and include only in-frame sequences with V and J called. Some clones fail to appear in such tables; in the studies checked, an unresolved V gene covers under half of the shortfall, and the cause of the remainder is unknown. This sample gives tens of thousands of clones in total; 85% to 90% of them show up just once. Of the sample, 9.5% to 14% is held by the ten largest clones. The sequenced sample was CD4+ or CD8+ T cells sorted from blood, obtained in a trial of the OX40 agonist ivuxolimab. The receptor's source is an adult with an advanced solid tumor such as melanoma, head and neck, liver or kidney cancer.

CDR3 reads: CASRVRGGEKLFF. The nucleotide sequence reads as follows: TGTGCCAGTAGGGTTAGGGGTGGTGAAAAACTGTTTTTT. The sequence links TRBV19 to TRBJ1-4; TRBD1 could be the D gene, as 5 bases match. V lost 6 bases and J lost 7 bases; the stretch between them is 12 bases long. The CDR3, cysteine through phenylalanine, is 13 amino acids long. The read is trimmed to its CDR3 DNA, 39 bases read in frame from base 1. The CDR1 and CDR2 encoded by the germline V gene (reference sequence) are LNHDA and SQIVND. Where the CDR3 stops, the reference TRBV19 and TRBJ1-4 genes take over; the full variable domain is DGGITQSPKYLFRKEGQNVTLSCEQNLNHDAMYWYRQDPGQGLRLIYYSQIVNDFQKGDIAEGYSVSREKKESFPLTVTSAQKNPTAFYLCASRVRGGEKLFFGSGTQLSVL.